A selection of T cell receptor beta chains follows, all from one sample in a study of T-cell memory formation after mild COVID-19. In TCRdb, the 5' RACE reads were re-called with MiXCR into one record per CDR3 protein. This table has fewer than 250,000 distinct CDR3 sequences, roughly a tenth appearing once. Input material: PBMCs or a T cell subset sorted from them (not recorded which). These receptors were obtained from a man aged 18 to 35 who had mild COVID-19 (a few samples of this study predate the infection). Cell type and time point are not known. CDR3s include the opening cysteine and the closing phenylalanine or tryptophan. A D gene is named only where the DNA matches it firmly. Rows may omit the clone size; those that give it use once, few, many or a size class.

TGTGCCAGCAGCCCGGACAGGTTCGCCTACGAGCAGTACTTC	CASSPDRFAYEQYF	TRBV7-9	TRBJ2-7	many	TRBD1
TGTGCCAGCAGTGAACGGTTGGGGGCTCCAGATACGCAGTATTTT	CASSERLGAPDTQYF	TRBV2	TRBJ2-3	NA	NA
TGTGCCAGCAGGAATGGGGCAGGTTATTCACCCCTCCACTTT	CASRNGAGYSPLHF	TRBV12-3/TRBV12-4	TRBJ1-6	NA	NA
TGTGCCAGCAGCTTAACGTCGACCCGGGAGCTGTTTTTT	CASSLTSTRELFF	TRBV7-3	TRBJ2-2	NA	NA
TGCGCCAGCAGCCGGGGGCAGCCGGGAGCTAATGAAAAACTGTTTTTT	CASSRGQPGANEKLFF	TRBV4-1	TRBJ1-4	NA	NA
TGCGCCAGCAGCTCGACACCTACAGGGACCGGTCAGCCCCAGCATTTT	CASSSTPTGTGQPQHF	TRBV5-1	TRBJ1-5	NA	NA
TGTGCCAGCAGCCATCTTTTCCCGGGGGCCCGGGATGGCTACACCTTC	CASSHLFPGARDGYTF	TRBV14	TRBJ1-2	few	NA
TGTGCCAGCAGGGGACAGGGTCGGGGCTACACCTTC	CASRGQGRGYTF	TRBV28	TRBJ1-2	NA	TRBD1
TGTGCCAGCAGTTCCGACAGGGGGGACTATACCGGATGGGAGCAGTACTTC	CASSSDRGDYTGWEQYF	TRBV12-3/TRBV12-4	TRBJ2-7	many	TRBD1
TGTGCCACCAGCAGACCAGGACAGGTAGTAGGAGATACGCAGTATTTT	CATSRPGQVVGDTQYF	TRBV15	TRBJ2-3	NA	TRBD1
TGTGCCAGCAGCTTATTAGGGTCCGGTGGGGCCAACGTCCTGACTTTC	CASSLLGSGGANVLTF	TRBV5-5	TRBJ2-6	NA	NA
TGTGCCAGCAGTGACCCGTACGGCAATCAGCCCCAGCATTTT	CASSDPYGNQPQHF	TRBV25-1	TRBJ1-5	few	NA
TGTGCCAGCAGTCAGCAGAACTATCAGCCCCAGCATTTT	CASSQQNYQPQHF	TRBV28	TRBJ1-5	few	NA
TGTGCCAGCATCCTTAAATCCCGGGACCAGCGGGGAAACAATGAGCAGTTCTTC	CASILKSRDQRGNNEQFF	TRBV7-9	TRBJ2-1	once	TRBD2
TGTGCCAGCGGATGGGACAGGAACACTGAAGCTTTCTTT	CASGWDRNTEAFF	TRBV7-3	TRBJ1-1	NA	TRBD1
TGCGCCAGCAGTACCGGGGATACGCAGTATTTT	CASSTGDTQYF	TRBV5-1	TRBJ2-3	NA	NA
TGCGCCAGCAGCTTGGACGAGGGAGGCTACACCTTC	CASSLDEGGYTF	TRBV5-1	TRBJ1-2	few	NA
TGTGCCAGCATGAGTCACAGCTCCTACGAGCAGTACTTC	CASMSHSSYEQYF	TRBV6-1	TRBJ2-7	NA	NA
TGTGCCAGCAGTCCGGGGGGTTCCGGGGGCGGCTACACCTTC	CASSPGGSGGGYTF	TRBV12-3/TRBV12-4	TRBJ1-2	many	NA
TGTGCCAGCAGTACGGACTCGAACACCGGGGAGCTGTTTTTT	CASSTDSNTGELFF	TRBV2	TRBJ2-2	few	NA
TGTGCCAGCAGTTTCCTCTCTGGGGCCAACGTCCTGACTTTC	CASSFLSGANVLTF	TRBV12-3/TRBV12-4	TRBJ2-6	NA	NA
TGTGCCAGCAGCGCTACCCCACGGCTAGCGGCCTACAATGAGCAGTTCTTC	CASSATPRLAAYNEQFF	TRBV6-1	TRBJ2-1	few	TRBD2
TGTGCCAGCAGCTTGCGGCAGGGGGCCATCACCGGGGAGCTGTTTTTT	CASSLRQGAITGELFF	TRBV5-5	TRBJ2-2	many	TRBD1
TGTGCCTGGCTCCGGGACAGGGGCTACAATGAGCAGTTCTTC	CAWLRDRGYNEQFF	TRBV30	TRBJ2-1	NA	TRBD1
TGCGCCAGCAGCTCGACAGGGAGCACAGATACGCAGTATTTT	CASSSTGSTDTQYF	TRBV5-1	TRBJ2-3	NA	TRBD1
TGCGCCAGCAGCGGACGGATTCCATCTATGGCCACTGAAGCTTTCTTT	CASSGRIPSMATEAFF	TRBV5-1	TRBJ1-1	NA	NA
TGTGCCAGCAGCGTAGCTTTAACAGGTATCTCTGGAAACACCATATATTTT	CASSVALTGISGNTIYF	TRBV9	TRBJ1-3	NA	NA
TGTGCTAGTGGTTTGCCCCCCTACAGGGAACCCTACGAGCAGTACTTC	CASGLPPYREPYEQYF	TRBV12-5	TRBJ2-7	few	NA
TGCGCCAGCAGTCTTGGGTTGGTAGCGGCCGATCAAGAGACCCAGTACTTC	CASSLGLVAADQETQYF	TRBV5-1	TRBJ2-5	many	NA
TGTGCCAGCAGCCAAAAAGTGGCAGGGGAAGAAAAACTGTTTTTT	CASSQKVAGEEKLFF	TRBV4-2	TRBJ1-4	few	NA
TGTGCCAGCAGCCAAGTGAGGCCTAGCGGGGGGCTTAGCTCCTACAATGAGCAGTTCTTC	CASSQVRPSGGLSSYNEQFF	TRBV4-2	TRBJ2-1	few	TRBD2
TGTGCCAGCAGCTTAGCAGGGGGCGGGCGAGAAAAACTGTTTTTT	CASSLAGGGREKLFF	TRBV7-9	TRBJ1-4	few	TRBD1